This T cell receptor beta chain was found in a study of immune heterogeneity within non-small cell lung tumors. General observations from the study: Identical dominant CDR3 beta clonotypes recurred across a patient's tumor sites, together with site-unique high-frequency clones.

Comment on this clonotype: The target antigen is unknown. A much larger clonotype is one base distant, so this may be a read error.

CDR3 length: 14 residues. The germline gives CDR1 SEHNR, CDR2 FQNEAQ (reference sequence). Template input, which was bulk tumor genomic DNA, totaled roughly 600 ng per sample. Surgeons took several biopsies per primary tumor, spaced far apart, during surgery. Newly diagnosed with untreated non-small cell lung cancer, the patients underwent curative surgery. With 32 V and 13 J primers, multiplex PCR amplified the TCR beta CDR3. MiXCR, run by TCRdb on the multiplex PCR reads, gives a single entry per CDR3 protein. Counted here are fewer than 12,000 distinct CDR3 sequences, roughly 30% occurring once; the ten biggest clones make up roughly 7.4%.

The source is a woman between 55 and 75 years old with non-small cell lung cancer. The rearrangement uses TRBV7-9 and TRBJ2-1; D tentatively reads TRBD1 or TRBD2 (5 bases each). The sequencing input was lung tumor tissue. CDR3 in DNA: TGTGCCAGCAGCCGGGACGGAGCCTACAATAAGCAGTTCTTC. Translated, it gives CASSRDGAYNKQFF.